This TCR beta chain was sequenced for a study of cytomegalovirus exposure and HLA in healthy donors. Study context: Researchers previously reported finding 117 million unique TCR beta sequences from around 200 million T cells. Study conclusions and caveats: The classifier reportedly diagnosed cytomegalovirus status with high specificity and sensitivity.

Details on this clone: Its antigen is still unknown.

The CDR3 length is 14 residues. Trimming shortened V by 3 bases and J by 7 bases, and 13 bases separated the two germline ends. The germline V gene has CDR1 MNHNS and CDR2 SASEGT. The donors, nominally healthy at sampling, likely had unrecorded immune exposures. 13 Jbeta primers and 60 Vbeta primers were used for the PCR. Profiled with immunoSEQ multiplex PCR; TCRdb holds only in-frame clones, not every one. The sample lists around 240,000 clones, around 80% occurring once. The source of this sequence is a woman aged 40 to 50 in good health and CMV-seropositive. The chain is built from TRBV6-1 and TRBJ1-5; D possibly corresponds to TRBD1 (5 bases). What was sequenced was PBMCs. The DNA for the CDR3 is TGTGCCAGCAGTGAGGGGCCAGTACACCAGCCCCAGCATTTT. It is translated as CASSEGPVHQPQHF.